This T cell receptor beta chain was sequenced during a study of PD-1 blockade in classical Hodgkin lymphoma. Overall study findings and caveats: The causes of the repertoire differences, possibly disease activity or prior therapy, remain undefined. Baseline TCR diversity was reportedly lower in newly diagnosed patients than healthy donors. For complete responders, baseline diversity was comparable to that of newly diagnosed patients. Exclusion covered patients beginning nivolumab under 1 year post-ASCT.

As for time point: cycle 4 day 1 (C4D1), after six to seven weeks of nivolumab. Brentuximab vedotin exposure varied among the patients, all of whom had relapsed after autologous stem cell transplantation. After PBMCs were thawed, their CD8+ T cells were isolated by magnetic negative selection. With 6 bases clipped from V and 4 bases from J, the junction kept 5 bases outside the gene matches. CDR1 is MGHRA and CDR2 is YSYEKL in the germline V gene. The CDR3 sequence is 15 residues long. Assay: immunoSEQ multiplex PCR; the TCRdb copy retains only in-frame clones and omits some. The sample contains 1,100 to 1,500 clones, around 81% of which appear only once. The sample holds one count of this clone. The antigen remains unidentified.

This clonotype originated in a human donor with classical Hodgkin lymphoma. The donor label of this sample is uncertain. V is TRBV4-1 and J is TRBJ2-1; TRBD2 agrees at 11 bases. The sequencing here drew on CD8+ T cells from blood, taken before the fourth cycle of nivolumab. The CDR3 spells CASRDGLAGYNEQFF. CDR3 DNA sequence: TGCGCCAGCAGGGACGGACTAGCGGGTTACAATGAGCAGTTCTTC.